The 25 T cell receptor beta chains below come from one sample, sequenced in a study of control samples from healthy donors and cancer patients. Assay: immunoSEQ multiplex PCR; the TCRdb copy retains only in-frame clones and omits some. The top ten hold roughly 13% of the sample, which has 250,000 to 300,000 clones, about four fifths seen once. Sequencing input: PBMCs. The receptors stem from a woman aged 55-70 years with lung cancer.

The chain employs TRBV9 and TRBJ2-1, with 8 bases lining up with TRBD1. The length of the CDR3 is 16 residues. V shed 0 bases and J 2 bases; nucleotides not matched to a gene: 4. Germline V CDR1 and CDR2: SGDLS, YYNGEE. The CDR3 is CASSVEVGQAYNEQFF. CDR3 nucleotides: TGTGCCAGCAGCGTAGAGGTGGGACAGGCCTACAATGAGCAGTTCTTC.

The chain uses TRBV5-4 and TRBJ2-1; TRBD1 matches 8 bases. The germline V gene has CDR1 SGHNT and CDR2 YYREEE (reference sequence). The CDR3 is 17 residues long. V lost 3 bases and J lost 4; bases outside the gene matches: 12. DNA of the CDR3: TGTGCCAGCAGCTCGGCCCCTTTAGACAGGGGATACAATGAGCAGTTCTTC. Amino acid sequence: CASSSAPLDRGYNEQFF.

The gene calls are TRBV2 and TRBJ1-5; tentative D call: TRBD1 (5 bases). Germline assignment: CDR1 SNHLY and CDR2 FYNNEI. The CDR3 is 15 residues long. The V and J ends lost 0 bases and 7 bases respectively, with 13 bases between them. The CDR3 region is CASSEALGGDQPQHF. CDR3 DNA: TGTGCCAGCAGTGAAGCGCTGGGGGGAGACCAGCCCCAGCATTTT.

This clone occurred once. The chain combines TRBV4-1 with TRBJ1-5; D uncertain. The CDR3 runs 15 residues. V was shortened by 0 bases and J by 1 base, with 7 bases between the two germline ends. Germline-derived CDR1 and CDR2 are MGHRA and YSYEKL. CDR3 in amino acids: CASSQDLWSNQPQHF. Here the CDR3 DNA reads TGCGCCAGCAGCCAAGATTTGTGGAGCAATCAGCCCCAGCATTTT.

CDR3 residues: CASSWRGGQPQHF. DNA for the CDR3: TGTGCCAGCAGTTGGAGGGGGGGTCAGCCCCAGCATTTT. This chain joins TRBV2 and TRBJ1-5, with a tentative D call TRBD1 (6 bases). This CDR3 region has 13 residues. CDR1 is SNHLY and CDR2 is FYNNEI in the germline V gene. The V end was cut by 5 bases, the J end by 6 bases, with 11 bases between.

This chain links TRBV2 with TRBJ1-5; no clear D gene. This CDR3 region has 13 residues. The V and J ends lost 4 bases and 0 bases respectively, with 4 bases between them. CDR1 is SNHLY, CDR2 FYNNEI, per germline. CDR3 protein: CASSVGSNQPQHF. The CDR3 DNA reads TGTGCCAGCAGTGTAGGTAGCAATCAGCCCCAGCATTTT.

The J gene is TRBJ1-2, the V gene TRBV3-1 (or the pseudogene TRBV3-2); 10 bases are shared with TRBD1. V gave up 3 bases and J gave up 6 bases; unmatched junction bases: 7. CDR3 length: 15 residues. CDR1 is LGHDT and CDR2 is YNNKEL in the germline V gene (reference sequence). CDR3 DNA sequence: TGTGCCAGCAGCCAGACCTCTGGGACAGGGGATGGCTACACCTTC. This sequence encodes CASSQTSGTGDGYTF.

This chain joins TRBV6-5 and TRBJ2-7; no firm D call. V was cut by 6 bases and J by 5 bases, with 17 bases left in between. Germline V CDR1 and CDR2: MNHEY, SVGAGI. The CDR3 consists of 14 residues. CDR3 region: CASRKRSFRNEQYF. The CDR3 DNA sequence: TGTGCCAGCAGAAAGAGGTCGTTCCGGAACGAGCAGTACTTC.

The V call is TRBV11-2, the J call TRBJ2-7, with D unclear. V was clipped by 1 base and J by 4 bases, with 14 bases between them. The CDR3 is 15 amino acids. The germline V gene has CDR1 SGHAT and CDR2 FQNNGV. The CDR3: CASSLGLQPQYEQYF. The CDR3 nucleotides read TGTGCCAGCAGCTTAGGACTTCAGCCCCAATACGAGCAGTACTTC.

This chain uses TRBV10-3 with TRBJ1-1; 9 bases fit TRBD1. The CDR3 runs to 14 residues. Losses at the gene ends were 2 bases for V and 5 bases for J; bases not matched to a gene: 3. Germline V CDR1 and CDR2: ENHRY, SYGVKD. The DNA of the CDR3 is TGTGCCATCAGTGAGAGGACAGGGGAGACTGAAGCTTTCTTT. It specifies CAISERTGETEAFF.

This chain connects TRBV11-1 to TRBJ1-1, with D hard to call. This CDR3 is 15 amino acids long. Between the trimmed V and J ends, which lost 5 bases and 6 bases, there was a span of 19 bases. CDR1 is SGHAT, CDR2 FQDESV, per germline (reference sequence). The CDR3 nucleotides read TGTGCCAGCAGCGTTTGGTCAGGCGAGAATCCTGAAGCTTTCTTT. As protein: CASSVWSGENPEAFF.

J is TRBJ2-2 and V is TRBV2; tentative D call: TRBD1 (5 bases). With 4 bases removed from V and 3 bases from J, the gap between germline ends came to 15 bases. Per the germline V gene, CDR1 is SNHLY and CDR2 is FYNNEI. The CDR3 is made up of 16 amino acids. The DNA of the CDR3 is TGTGCCAGCAGTGCCCAGGGAACTGGGTACACCGGGGAGCTGTTTTTT. This translates into CASSAQGTGYTGELFF.

The V and J genes are TRBV5-4 and TRBJ1-2; 7 positions agree with TRBD1. This CDR3 spans 14 amino acids. V lost 4 bases, J lost 2 bases, and 5 bases stayed unmatched. The germline CDR1 and CDR2 sequences are SGHNT and YYREEE (reference sequence). The CDR3, as DNA: TGTGCCAGCAGCCCGGCGGGACAGAACTATGGCTACACCTTC. Residues: CASSPAGQNYGYTF. Looking up the rest from reference TRBV5-4 and TRBJ1-2 gives the full variable domain: ETGVTQSPTHLIKTRGQQVTLRCSSQSGHNTVSWYQQALGQGPQFIFQYYREEENGRGNFPPRFSGLQFPNYSSELNVNALELDDSALYLCASSPAGQNYGYTFGSGTRLTVV.

As concerns this clone: The junction differs from germline at one of its ends, possibly a read error. The same CDR3 is also encoded by other DNA sequences in this sample. This chain links TRBV10-3 with TRBJ2-1; tentatively, D is TRBD1 (9 bases). Germline-derived CDR1 and CDR2 are ENHRY and SYGVKD. The CDR3 runs 17 residues. CDR3 sequence reads: CPIRAGGGGTGSNEQFF. CDR3 DNA: TGCCCCATCCGTGCGGGGGGCGGGGGGACAGGGTCGAATGAGCAGTTCTTC.

On this clone itself: Other DNA sequences from this sample encode an identical CDR3 as well. The gene calls are TRBV5-1 and TRBJ1-1; 9 positions agree with TRBD1. From germline, CDR1 is SGHRS and CDR2 YFSETQ. V dropped 4 bases and J dropped 5; count of bases not matched to a gene: 6. The CDR3 length is 14 residues. This chain's CDR3 is CASSVGQGTTEAFF. In DNA, the CDR3 is TGCGCCAGCAGCGTTGGACAGGGGACGACTGAAGCTTTCTTT.

This clone was recorded once. This sequence joins TRBV6-2 or TRBV6-3 and TRBJ2-3; 8 bases are shared with TRBD2. The CDR3 loop spans 15 amino acids. From germline, CDR1 is MNHEY and CDR2 SVGEGT. The V segment lost 6 bases and the J segment 5 bases; nucleotides outside the gene matches: 10. CDR3 amino acids: CASSRWRGEKDTQYF. The CDR3 coding sequence is TGTGCCAGCAGCCGTTGGCGGGGGGAGAAAGATACGCAGTATTTT.

The chain uses TRBV14 and TRBJ1-5; D is uncertain. This CDR3 spans 13 amino acids. V lost 1 base, J lost 6 bases, and 7 bases lay in between. Germline V gives CDR1 SGHDN, CDR2 FVKESK. The CDR3 loop is CASSQGGTQPQHF. The CDR3 coding sequence is TGTGCCAGCAGCCAAGGGGGTACTCAGCCCCAGCATTTT.

The chain carries TRBV5-4 and TRBJ2-2; D may match TRBD1 or TRBD2 (6 bases each). V lost 7 bases, J lost 5 bases, and 18 bases lay in between. The CDR3 runs 15 residues. CDR1 is SGHNT and CDR2 is YYREEE in the germline V gene (reference sequence). DNA for the CDR3: TGTGCCAGCTCCTGGGCCAGAGGGGGGACCGGGGAGCTGTTTTTT. Protein: CASSWARGGTGELFF.

The V and J genes are TRBV11-2 and TRBJ2-7, with D uncertain. Germline loops: CDR1 SGHAT, CDR2 FQNNGV. This CDR3 has 15 amino acids. V lost 2 bases, J lost 2 bases, and 13 bases lay in between. CDR3 DNA: TGTGCCAGCAGCTTATGGCAGGCTACCACCTACGAGCAGTACTTC. This gives the protein CASSLWQATTYEQYF.

This rearrangement joins TRBV5-1 to TRBJ2-1; D is tentatively TRBD1 or TRBD2 (5 bases each). V lost 6 bases and J lost 2, with 18 bases in between. Germline CDR1 and CDR2: SGHRS and YFSETQ. CDR3 size: 16 residues. CDR3 region: CASTLGALAPYNEQFF. In DNA form, the CDR3 reads TGCGCCAGCACCCTAGGGGCCCTAGCCCCCTACAATGAGCAGTTCTTC.

J is TRBJ1-4 and V is TRBV5-1, with a tentative D call TRBD1 (5 bases). Germline lookup yields CDR1 SGHRS and CDR2 YFSETQ. V dropped 0 bases and J dropped 0 bases, with 15 bases sitting between them. There are 18 residues in the CDR3. The CDR3 here is CASSLGIMTDSTNEKLFF. DNA of the CDR3: TGCGCCAGCAGCTTGGGGATAATGACAGACTCAACTAATGAAAAACTGTTTTTT.

This CDR3 is CASSQRGQGRNEKLFF. The CDR3 nucleotides read TGTGCCAGCAGCCAGAGGGGACAGGGGCGAAATGAAAAACTGTTTTTT. V and J are TRBV3-1 (or the pseudogene TRBV3-2) and TRBJ1-4, with 10 bases that match TRBD1. The CDR3 is made up of 16 amino acids. CDR1 LGHDT and CDR2 YNNKEL come from the germline V gene (reference sequence). Trimming cost V 3 bases and J 5 bases; bases outside gene matches: 6.

V and J are TRBV5-1 and TRBJ2-2; perhaps TRBD1 as D (6 bases). Germline lookup yields CDR1 SGHRS and CDR2 YFSETQ. The CDR3 contains 16 residues. Trimming cost V 2 bases and J 5 bases, with 16 bases left between them. The CDR3: CASSLRTEQGTGELFF. CDR3 in DNA: TGCGCCAGCAGCTTAAGGACCGAACAGGGAACCGGGGAGCTGTTTTTT.

The chain carries TRBV7-8 and TRBJ2-2, with 8 nucleotides matching TRBD2. The CDR3 contains 17 residues. Losses at the gene ends were 4 bases for V and 2 bases for J; bases not matched to a gene: 9. Per the germline V gene, CDR1 is SGHVS and CDR2 is FQNEAQ. Written as DNA, the CDR3 is TGTGCCAGCAGCTATTACACTAGCGGAAGTAACACCGGGGAGCTGTTTTTT. Amino acids: CASSYYTSGSNTGELFF.

The chain has TRBV5-4 and TRBJ2-5; TRBD1 or TRBD2 may be the D gene (5 bases each). CDR1 is SGHNT and CDR2 is YYREEE in the germline V gene (reference sequence). With 4 bases removed from V and 5 bases from J, the gap between germline ends came to 9 bases. The CDR3 has 12 amino acids. CDR3 nucleotide sequence: TGTGCCAGCAGCCGGGGCAGCGAGACCCAGTACTTC. This gives the protein CASSRGSETQYF.